This is a list of T cell receptor beta chains from one sample in a study of response to subunit inactivated influenza vaccine. TCRdb recomputed calls from the RT-PCR reads with MiXCR, one row per CDR3 protein. The sample includes hundreds of thousands of distinct CDR3 sequences, 12% of them seen just once. The sequences come from PBMCs from blood, collected on the day of vaccination. All receptors come from a man aged 45-60 years who received an inactivated influenza vaccine. CDR3s leave out the opening cysteine and the closing phenylalanine or tryptophan.

>TRBV20-1|TRBJ2-3
SVISGRTDTQY
>TRBV7-2|TRBJ2-7
ASSQGGTDYEQY
>TRBV15|TRBJ2-2
ATSFGLAGNTGELF
>TRBV5-1|TRBJ1-1
ASSLVGQKKNTEAF
>TRBV15|TRBJ2-3
ATSRMGTPDTQY
>TRBV7-2|TRBJ1-3
ASSSQLDSGNTIY
>TRBV6-2/TRBV6-3|TRBJ1-1
ASSRRSGLMNTEAF
>TRBV20-1|TRBJ2-1
SARDPLHNEQF
>TRBV6-2/TRBV6-3|TRBJ2-7
AHGPSYEQY
>TRBV4-2|TRBJ2-1
ASRVGLGANEQF
>TRBV5-5|TRBJ2-2
ASSSGLAANTGELF
>TRBV19|TRBJ2-5
ASSRLAGGLRQETQY
>TRBV29-1|TRBJ2-5
SVVRGVGETQY
>TRBV19|TRBJ2-2
ASSIGATGELF
>TRBV6-1|TRBJ2-3
ASSEWDSPTDTQY
>TRBV5-1|TRBJ2-5
ASSLSLGTATQETQY
>TRBV15|TRBJ2-2
ATSRATGTNTGELF
>TRBV20-1|TRBJ2-7
SATAGGTGTYEQY
>TRBV18|TRBJ2-3
ASSPTNTRRGRTDTQY
>TRBV11-2|TRBJ2-7
ASSFGQESYEQY
>TRBV5-5|TRBJ2-3
ASSLRQGPRDTQY
>TRBV24-1|TRBJ2-5
ATSEAVGGRYQETQY
>TRBV7-3|TRBJ1-1
ASSPGALDTEAF
>TRBV27|TRBJ1-1
ASTPTGTWSWTEAF
>TRBV2|TRBJ1-1
ASRIRQDTEAF
>TRBV11-3|TRBJ2-2
ASSGKGNTGELF
>TRBV15|TRBJ2-7
ATNAQSGEQY
>TRBV12-3/TRBV12-4|TRBJ2-3
ASSFVGQGTQY
>TRBV20-1|TRBJ2-1
SARDLGQGNYNEQF
>TRBV27|TRBJ2-7
ASSLYLGTTYEQY
>TRBV9|TRBJ2-1
ASSVGGLAGGEQF
>TRBV24-1|TRBJ2-3
ATSDFSGRNTDTQY
>TRBV7-2|TRBJ2-2
ASSQTGTTNTGELF
>TRBV12-3/TRBV12-4|TRBJ2-2
ASIGQGLNTGELF
>TRBV29-1|TRBJ1-1
SVTHTEAF
>TRBV7-9|TRBJ2-7
ASSLTQGRSSYEQY
>TRBV20-1|TRBJ2-7
SARDFRLGSYEQY
>TRBV4-1|TRBJ2-7
ASRPALAGLVLPYEQY
>TRBV9|TRBJ2-7
ASSGGMGGAYEQY
>TRBV4-2|TRBJ2-5
ASSHNNAGGPLGETQY
>TRBV28|TRBJ2-7
ASSLVGTGGHEQY
>TRBV20-1|TRBJ2-3
SAITGEGSTDTQY
>TRBV27|TRBJ1-5
ASSNNQPQH
>TRBV28|TRBJ1-1
ASSFLDRKLEAF
>TRBV29-1|TRBJ2-5
SVVLGTGGYETQY
>TRBV25-1|TRBJ2-7
ASTLGDSAHEQY
>TRBV5-1|TRBJ2-1
ASSLEYEQF
>TRBV29-1|TRBJ2-2
SAGTGGVGELF
>TRBV20-1|TRBJ2-7
SAREYLSYEQY
>TRBV28|TRBJ2-2
ASGAQGAYTGELF
>TRBV27|TRBJ2-1
ASSLLWGDNEQF
>TRBV12-3/TRBV12-4|TRBJ2-1
ASSFGGGNNEQF
>TRBV4-2|TRBJ2-7
ASSQEQGFDEQY
>TRBV4-3|TRBJ2-1
ASSQGVAGYNEQF
>TRBV7-9|TRBJ2-3
ASSLGRGVTDTQY
>TRBV7-6|TRBJ2-6
ASSQVLPGSSGANVLT